This T cell receptor beta chain was captured by sequencing in a study of T cell changes during pregnancy in multiple sclerosis. Profiling relied on immunoSEQ multiplex PCR, and the TCRdb table lists in-frame clones only, not all of them. The repertoire holds about 77,000 clones, with 85% to 95% as singletons. V lost 1 base and J 0 bases, leaving 8 bases between the germline ends. This CDR3 comprises 15 residues. The sample was peripheral blood, taken after pregnancy. This clonotype was obtained from a female donor in good health, enrolled as a control in a pregnancy study. The chain carries TRBV5-3 and TRBJ1-5; D is ambiguous. TRBV5-3 is given ORF status, its function remaining uncertain. CDR3: CARSLWLHSNQPQHF. CDR3 coding DNA: TGTGCCAGAAGCTTGTGGCTTCATAGCAATCAGCCCCAGCATTTT.